These 3 T cell receptor beta chains originate from one sample sequenced in a study of post-analysis software for immune sequencing data. These receptors' targets are unknown. Unique molecular identifiers had been added to the TCR beta cDNA libraries. A single record per CDR3 protein comes from TCRdb applying MiXCR to the PCR reads. The sample has about 190,000 distinct CDR3 sequences, 25% to 35% seen once; the top ten hold more than 3%. Study-level points and caveats: TRBV5-6, TRBV5-1 and TRBV20-1 were among 4 or 5 TRBV segments more frequent in patients than controls.

Material for sequencing was blood. These receptors all come from a girl younger than 18 with multiple sclerosis.

This clonotype occurred many times. This chain uses TRBV28 with TRBJ2-7, with TRBD2 matching over 7 bases. The CDR3 length is 17 residues. The germline gives CDR1 MDHEN, CDR2 SYDVKM. V was pared by 5 bases and J by 0 bases, with 13 bases of the junction left unmatched. CDR3 in DNA: TGTGCCAGCAGTCCCCTCGTTGGACGGGAGGACTCCTACGAGCAGTACTTC. Translating it yields CASSPLVGREDSYEQYF.

The rearrangement links TRBV7-9 to TRBJ2-6; D may correspond to TRBD1 or TRBD2 (5 bases each). Germline V lookup: CDR1 SEHNR, CDR2 FQNEAQ (reference sequence). This CDR3 has 17 residues. V was shortened by 5 bases and J by 4 bases, with 18 bases between the two germline ends. CDR3 DNA: TGTGCCAGCAGCCAAGACGCCCCAGGGAGAGGGGCCAACGTCCTGACTTTC. This encodes CASSQDAPGRGANVLTF.

J is TRBJ2-1 and V is TRBV7-3; D is undetermined. Germline lookup yields CDR1 SGHTA and CDR2 FQGTGA. CDR3 length: 13 residues. V was trimmed by 1 base and J by 4 bases, leaving 5 bases between them. The CDR3 here is CASSLNEYNEQFF. As DNA, the CDR3 is TGTGCCAGCAGCTTAAACGAGTACAATGAGCAGTTCTTC.